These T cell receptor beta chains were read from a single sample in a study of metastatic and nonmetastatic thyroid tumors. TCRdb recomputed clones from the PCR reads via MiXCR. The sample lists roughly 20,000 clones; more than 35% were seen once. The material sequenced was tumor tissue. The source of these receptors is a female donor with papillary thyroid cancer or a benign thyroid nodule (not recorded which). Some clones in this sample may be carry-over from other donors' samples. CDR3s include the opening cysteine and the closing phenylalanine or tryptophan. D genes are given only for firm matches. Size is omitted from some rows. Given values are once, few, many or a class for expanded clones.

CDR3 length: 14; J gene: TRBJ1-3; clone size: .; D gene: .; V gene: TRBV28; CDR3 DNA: TGTGCCAGCAGTCCCCCAGGGGCGAGAAACACCATATATTTT; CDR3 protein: CASSPPGARNTIYF
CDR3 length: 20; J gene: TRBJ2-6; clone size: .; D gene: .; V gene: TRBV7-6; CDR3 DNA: TGTGCCAGCAGCTTAGATATCCAGGGAACGTATTCCCCTGGGGCCAACGTCCTGACTTTC; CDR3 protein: CASSLDIQGTYSPGANVLTF
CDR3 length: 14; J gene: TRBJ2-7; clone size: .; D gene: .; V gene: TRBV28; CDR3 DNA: TGTGCCAGCAGTAACAGAGGGGCCAACTACGAGCAGTACTTC; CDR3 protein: CASSNRGANYEQYF
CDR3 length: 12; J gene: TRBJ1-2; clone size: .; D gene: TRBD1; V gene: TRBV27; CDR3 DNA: TGTGCCAGCAGTCCCCAGGGGGGAGGCTACACCTTC; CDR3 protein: CASSPQGGGYTF
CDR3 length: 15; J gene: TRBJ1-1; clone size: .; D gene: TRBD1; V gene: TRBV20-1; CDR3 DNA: TGCAGTGCTAGAGATGGGGACAGGGTATCCACTGAAGCTTTCTTT; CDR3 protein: CSARDGDRVSTEAFF
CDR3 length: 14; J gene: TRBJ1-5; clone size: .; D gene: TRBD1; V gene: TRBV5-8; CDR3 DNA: TGTGCCAGCAGCTACAGGGGGGCGAATCAGCCCCAGCATTTT; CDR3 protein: CASSYRGANQPQHF
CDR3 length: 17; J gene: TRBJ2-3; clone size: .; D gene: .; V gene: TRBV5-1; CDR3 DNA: TGCGCCAGCAGCCCTTTTTATAGCGGCGCTAGCACAGATACGCAGTATTTT; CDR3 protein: CASSPFYSGASTDTQYF
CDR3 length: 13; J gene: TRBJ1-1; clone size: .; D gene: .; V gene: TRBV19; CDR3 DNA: TGTGCCAGTAGATTTGGACCTAACACTGAAGCTTTCTTT; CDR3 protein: CASRFGPNTEAFF
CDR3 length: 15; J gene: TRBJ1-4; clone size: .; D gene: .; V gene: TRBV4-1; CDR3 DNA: TGCGCCAGCAGCCAAGATGGGGCAACTAATGAAAAACTGTTTTTT; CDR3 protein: CASSQDGATNEKLFF
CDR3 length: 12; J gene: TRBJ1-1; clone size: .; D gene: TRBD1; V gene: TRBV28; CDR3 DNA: TGTGCCGGCGGATACAGGGGCCCTGAAGCTTTCTTT; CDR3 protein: CAGGYRGPEAFF
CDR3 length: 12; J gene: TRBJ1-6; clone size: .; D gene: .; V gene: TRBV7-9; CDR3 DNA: TGTGCCAGCAGCTTGACAGATTCACCCCTCCACTTT; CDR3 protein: CASSLTDSPLHF
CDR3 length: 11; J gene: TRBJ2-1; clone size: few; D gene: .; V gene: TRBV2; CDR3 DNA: TGTGCCAGCAGTGTTATAGATCGGCAGTTCTTC; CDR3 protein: CASSVIDRQFF
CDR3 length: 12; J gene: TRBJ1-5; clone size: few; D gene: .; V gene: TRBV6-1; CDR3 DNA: TGTGCCAGCAGTCAGGACAATCAGCCCCAGCATTTT; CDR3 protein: CASSQDNQPQHF
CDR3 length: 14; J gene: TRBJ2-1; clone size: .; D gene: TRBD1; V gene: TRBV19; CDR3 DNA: TGTGCCAGTAGTCCCGGGACAGAGTACAATGAGCAGTTCTTC; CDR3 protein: CASSPGTEYNEQFF
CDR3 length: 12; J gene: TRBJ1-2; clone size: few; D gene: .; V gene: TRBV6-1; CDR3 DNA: TGTGCCAGCAGTGAATATTTAAGTGGCTACACCTTC; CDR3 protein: CASSEYLSGYTF
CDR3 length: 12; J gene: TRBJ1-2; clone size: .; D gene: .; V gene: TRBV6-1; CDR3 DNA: TGTGCCAGCACGGCAGGGGACTATGGCTACACCTTC; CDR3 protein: CASTAGDYGYTF
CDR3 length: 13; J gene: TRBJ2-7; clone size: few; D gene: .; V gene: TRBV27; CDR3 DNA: TGTGCCAGCAGTTTAGGGCCGGACTACGAGCAGTACTTC; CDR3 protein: CASSLGPDYEQYF
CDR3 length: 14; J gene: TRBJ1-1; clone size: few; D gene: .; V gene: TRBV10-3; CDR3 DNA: TGTGCCATCAGTGTGATTCCGGCAGACACTGAAGCTTTCTTT; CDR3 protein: CAISVIPADTEAFF
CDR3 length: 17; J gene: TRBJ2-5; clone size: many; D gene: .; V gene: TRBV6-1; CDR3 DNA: TGTGCCAGCAGTGAAGGCGACAGCCTTATTCGACAAGAGACCCAGTACTTC; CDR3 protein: CASSEGDSLIRQETQYF
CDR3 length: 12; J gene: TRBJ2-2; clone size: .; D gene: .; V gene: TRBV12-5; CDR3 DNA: TGTGCTAGTGGTTTGGGTTCCGGGGAGCTGTTTTTT; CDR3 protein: CASGLGSGELFF
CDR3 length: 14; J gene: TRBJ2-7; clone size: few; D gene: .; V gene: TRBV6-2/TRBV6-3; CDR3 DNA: TGTGCCAGCTCAGGGGCTAGCCGATACTACGAGCAGTACTTC; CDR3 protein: CASSGASRYYEQYF
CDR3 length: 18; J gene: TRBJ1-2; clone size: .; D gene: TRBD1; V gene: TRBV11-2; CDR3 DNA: TGTGCCAGCAGCTTAAGGCCCACCGGGACAGGGGGCAACTATGGCTACACCTTC; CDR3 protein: CASSLRPTGTGGNYGYTF
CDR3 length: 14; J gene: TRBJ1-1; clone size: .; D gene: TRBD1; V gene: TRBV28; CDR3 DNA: TGTGCCAGCAGTTTTTTAGGCCAGGGGGATTTGGCTTTCTTT; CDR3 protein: CASSFLGQGDLAFF